This entry lists 24 T cell receptor beta chains sequenced from one sample in a study of early T cells in non-severe SARS-CoV-2 infection. TCRdb called the 5' RACE reads again in MiXCR, with one record for every CDR3 protein. The sample gives about 84,000 distinct CDR3 sequences, about an eighth of which show up once; over 2.5% is in the top ten. Sequencing was performed on whole blood. The source of these receptors is an adult who was a healthcare worker with PCR-confirmed SARS-CoV-2 infection or an uninfected control (not recorded which).

This clonotype was observed a handful of times. V and J are TRBV3-1 and TRBJ1-6; tentative D call: TRBD1 (6 bases). Trimming took 0 bases from V and 3 from J, leaving 15 bases between them. CDR1 is LGHDT, CDR2 YNNKEL, per germline (reference sequence). The CDR3 is made up of 18 amino acids. The CDR3 DNA is TGTGCCAGCAGCCAAGATCCGAACAGGGCGGGCTATAATTCACCCCTCCACTTT. Protein: CASSQDPNRAGYNSPLHF.

V gene TRBV12-3 or TRBV12-4 combines with J gene TRBJ1-1, with a weak D call TRBD1 (6 bases). V dropped 2 bases and J dropped 0 bases, with 13 bases sitting between them. The CDR3 runs 16 residues. The CDR3, as DNA: TGTGCCAGCAGTTTACCCAGGACAGATCTGAACACTGAAGCTTTCTTT. It is translated as CASSLPRTDLNTEAFF.

The chain joins TRBV7-9 to TRBJ2-7; D is perhaps TRBD2 (5 bases). The germline V gene has CDR1 SEHNR and CDR2 FQNEAQ (reference sequence). V gave up 5 bases and J gave up 2 bases, with 13 bases separating them. CDR3 size: 14 residues. The CDR3 spells CASSPVAIPYEQYF. CDR3 bases: TGTGCCAGCAGCCCTGTAGCGATACCCTACGAGCAGTACTTC.

This clonotype was observed at least ten times. The chain joins TRBV6-1 to TRBJ2-7, with D unclear. This CDR3 contains 12 residues. V was pared by 8 bases and J by 6 bases, with 14 bases between. Germline CDR1 MNHNS, CDR2 SASEGT. The CDR3 is CASAPAMGEQYF. The CDR3 DNA is TGTGCCAGCGCGCCTGCGATGGGCGAGCAGTACTTC.

In this sample, this clonotype turned up many times. This chain uses TRBV12-3 or TRBV12-4 with TRBJ2-1, with a possible D match to TRBD1 (6 bases). The V and J ends lost 4 bases and 0 bases respectively, with 10 bases between them. This CDR3 region has 15 residues. The CDR3 nucleotides read TGTGCCAGCAGTTGGACAGTCAGCTCCTACAATGAGCAGTTCTTC. This codes for CASSWTVSSYNEQFF.

This clonotype came up many times. For the CDR3, the DNA is TGTGCCAGCAGCCGTCGTAGGGACACTGAAGCTTTCTTT. It is translated as CASSRRRDTEAFF. This chain links TRBV11-2 with TRBJ1-1; no definite D call. There are 13 residues in the CDR3. The germline V gene encodes CDR1 SGHAT and CDR2 FQNNGV. V was trimmed by 5 bases and J by 3 bases, leaving 10 bases between them. Drawing the rest from reference TRBV11-2 and TRBJ1-1, the complete variable domain is EAGVAQSPRYKIIEKRQSVAFWCNPISGHATLYWYQQILGQGPKLLIQFQNNGVVDDSQLPKDRFSAERLKGVDSTLKIQPAKLEDSAVYLCASSRRRDTEAFFGQGTRLTVV.

The rearrangement uses TRBV4-1 and TRBJ1-2, with D uncertain. Trimming left V 8 bases short and J 4 bases short, with 11 bases between. In germline, CDR1 is MGHRA, CDR2 YSYEKL. The CDR3 sequence is 12 residues long. As DNA, the CDR3 is TGCGCCAGCCTGTCCCCTAGCTATGGCTACACCTTC. It yields the protein CASLSPSYGYTF.

This clonotype was detected many times. The chain uses TRBV20-1 and TRBJ1-5; 11 bases map to TRBD1. V shed 4 bases, J shed 10 bases, and the junction held 6 bases outside the gene matches. This CDR3 region has 13 residues. Germline assignment: CDR1 DFQATT and CDR2 SNEGSKA (reference sequence). The DNA for the CDR3 is TGCAGTGCTACCCGGGACAGGGGGAAACCCCAGCATTTT. Its protein is CSATRDRGKPQHF.

The chain joins TRBV9 to TRBJ2-7; a weak D match, TRBD2 (7 bases). This CDR3 has 16 residues. The germline V gene has CDR1 SGDLS and CDR2 YYNGEE. Trimming took 3 bases from V and 0 from J, leaving 16 bases between them. CDR3 nucleotides: TGTGCCAGCAGCGCGGGGGGCTTGGGCCTCTCCTACGAGCAGTACTTC. Protein product: CASSAGGLGLSYEQYF. The full variable domain, completed using reference TRBV9 and TRBJ2-7, is DSGVTQTPKHLITATGQRVTLRCSPRSGDLSVYWYQQSLDQGLQFLIQYYNGEERAKGNILERFSAQQFPDLHSELNLSSLELGDSALYFCASSAGGLGLSYEQYFGPGTRLTVT.

The chain carries TRBV20-1 and TRBJ1-4, with D unresolved. With 6 bases removed from V and 5 bases from J, the gap between germline ends came to 13 bases. Germline V gene data show CDR1 as DFQATT and CDR2 as SNEGSKA (reference sequence). This CDR3 has 13 amino acids. In DNA form, the CDR3 reads TGCAGTGCGGACGGGGAGCCAAATGAAAAACTGTTTTTT. Amino acid sequence: CSADGEPNEKLFF.

Ten or more counts support this clonotype. The chain links TRBV6-2 or TRBV6-3 to TRBJ2-1; 9 bases fit TRBD2. The CDR3 consists of 15 residues. Trimming cost V 7 bases and J 6 bases; bases outside gene matches: 10. Germline lookup yields CDR1 MNHEY and CDR2 SVGEGT. The chain's CDR3 is CASTYGSGRINEQFF. For the CDR3, the DNA is TGTGCCAGCACCTACGGGAGCGGGAGGATCAATGAGCAGTTCTTC.

This clonotype was seen ten or more times. The V gene is TRBV20-1, the J gene TRBJ2-1; D is undetermined. V lost 0 bases and J lost 4, with 7 bases in between. The CDR3 loop spans 13 amino acids. Germline V gene lookup returns CDR1 DFQATT and CDR2 SNEGSKA (reference sequence). The CDR3 here is CSARDPSYNEQFF. The CDR3, as DNA: TGCAGTGCTAGAGACCCCAGTTACAATGAGCAGTTCTTC.

The chain is built from TRBV3-1 and TRBJ2-7, with D unresolved. Looked up from germline, CDR1 is LGHDT and CDR2 is YNNKEL (reference sequence). V lost 4 bases and J 5 bases, leaving 9 bases between the germline ends. CDR3 length: 12 residues. The CDR3: CASSPLGNEQYF. CDR3 nucleotide sequence: TGTGCCAGCAGCCCGTTGGGGAACGAGCAGTACTTC.

The genes are TRBV6-6 and TRBJ1-5; 9 bases fit TRBD1. The CDR3 contains 13 residues. J lost 6 bases, V lost 5 bases, and 2 bases had no gene match. Germline V gene lookup returns CDR1 MNHNY and CDR2 SVGAGI (reference sequence). CDR3 sequence (DNA): TGTGCCAGCAGTGGACAGGGGAGTCAGCCCCAGCATTTT. Its translation is CASSGQGSQPQHF.

A few counts support this clonotype. V is TRBV12-3 or TRBV12-4 and J is TRBJ1-4, with D hard to call. V was pared by 5 bases and J by 7 bases, with 11 bases between. CDR3 length equals 13 residues. CDR3 coding DNA: TGTGCCAGCAGTCCACGGGCGAGTGAAAAACTGTTTTTT. Its protein is CASSPRASEKLFF.

The table lists this clonotype with many counts. This chain uses TRBV12-5 with TRBJ2-1, with 10 bases identical to TRBD2. The CDR3 sequence is 19 residues long. V was clipped by 5 bases and J by 0 bases; unmatched bases: 13. Germline CDR1 LGHNT, CDR2 FRNRAP. CDR3 amino acids: CASGLSGTSVLSSYNEQFF. The CDR3 region has the DNA TGTGCTAGTGGTCTTTCCGGGACTAGCGTCCTTAGCTCCTACAATGAGCAGTTCTTC.

This clonotype has more than one count but fewer than ten. Written as DNA, the CDR3 is TGTGCCAGCAGCTCAGTAGCGGGATTCCTCTACGAGCAGTACTTC. It yields the protein CASSSVAGFLYEQYF. The chain combines TRBV7-2 with TRBJ2-7; 8 nucleotides agree with TRBD2. From germline, CDR1 is SGHTA and CDR2 FQGNSA. This CDR3 region has 15 residues. V trimming: 4 bases; J trimming: 3 bases; junction bases outside the gene matches: 8.

This clonotype was recorded a few times. The chain carries TRBV28 and TRBJ1-1; D uncertain. V dropped 3 bases and J dropped 0 bases, with 5 bases sitting between them. The CDR3 sequence is 13 residues long. The germline CDR1 and CDR2 sequences are MDHEN and SYDVKM. The CDR3 protein is CASSFMVNTEAFF. CDR3 bases: TGTGCCAGCAGTTTTATGGTGAACACTGAAGCTTTCTTT.

Many counts were recorded for this clonotype. The chain links TRBV6-5 to TRBJ1-1, with no clear D. Trimming took 2 bases from V and 1 from J, leaving 5 bases between them. The CDR3 spans 13 residues. In germline, CDR1 is MNHEY, CDR2 SVGAGI. The CDR3 DNA is TGTGCCAGCAGTTACAGAGCGAACACTGAAGCTTTCTTT. It yields the protein CASSYRANTEAFF.

The chain employs TRBV2 and TRBJ2-6; 7 bases agree with TRBD1. The germline V gene has CDR1 SNHLY and CDR2 FYNNEI. The CDR3 extends over 17 amino acids. V shed 4 bases and J 6 bases; nucleotides not matched to a gene: 12. CDR3 nucleotide sequence: TGTGCCAGCAGTGTGCCAGGGGGTTTAGCAGTGGCCAACGTCCTGACTTTC. Encoded protein: CASSVPGGLAVANVLTF.

This chain uses TRBV28 with TRBJ1-6; TRBD1 matches 12 bases. This CDR3 comprises 17 residues. Germline CDR1 and CDR2: MDHEN and SYDVKM. With V trimmed by 5 bases and J by 13 bases, 15 bases remained unmatched. CDR3 in amino acids: CASSPGTGGSFMTPLHF. The CDR3 DNA follows: TGTGCCAGCAGTCCCGGGACAGGGGGCTCTTTTATGACCCCCCTCCACTTT. The variable domain in full, completed from reference TRBV28 and TRBJ1-6, reads DVKVTQSSRYLVKRTGEKVFLECVQDMDHENMFWYRQDPGLGLRLIYFSYDVKMKEKGDIPEGYSVSREKKERFSLILESASTNQTSMYLCASSPGTGGSFMTPLHFGNGTRLTVT.

This clonotype was detected ten times or more. CDR3 nucleotide sequence: TGCGCCAGCAGCGCCCCCCCAGGGGGCAGTGGGACTGAAGCTTTCTTT. This gives the protein CASSAPPGGSGTEAFF. The chain employs TRBV5-1 and TRBJ1-1; 8 bases are shared with TRBD1. Germline CDR1 reads SGHRS; CDR2 reads YFSETQ. The CDR3 spans 16 residues. V dropped 4 bases and J dropped 5; count of bases not matched to a gene: 13.

This chain connects TRBV7-9 to TRBJ2-3; perhaps TRBD1 as D (6 bases). Germline assignment: CDR1 SEHNR and CDR2 FQNEAQ (reference sequence). V shed 5 bases and J shed 0 bases, with 12 bases lying between them. The CDR3 is made up of 15 amino acids. In nucleotides, the CDR3 is TGTGCCAGCAGCACAGACAGGCCCAGCACAGATACGCAGTATTTT. This translates into CASSTDRPSTDTQYF.

The chain links TRBV20-1 to TRBJ2-5, with D perhaps matching TRBD2 (6 bases). Germline V gives CDR1 DFQATT, CDR2 SNEGSKA (reference sequence). Trimming took 1 base from V and 4 from J, leaving 16 bases between them. The length of the CDR3 is 15 residues. CDR3 in amino acids: CSARGEARRGETQYF. For the CDR3, the DNA is TGCAGTGCTAGAGGGGAGGCGCGGAGGGGAGAGACCCAGTACTTC.